This T cell receptor (beta chain) was identified in a study of blood T cell repertoires in COVID-19. Per the germline V gene, CDR1 is SNHLY and CDR2 is FYNNEI. V lost 6 bases to trimming and J lost 0 bases; unmatched junction nucleotides: 5. This CDR3 contains 16 residues. Assay used: immunoSEQ multiplex PCR; TCRdb lists only in-frame clones, some missing. The sample has 60,000 to 65,000 clones, 84% seen once; the top ten hold around 15%. The sequence was obtained from a man aged 60 to 75 with COVID-19, enrolled during active disease. This chain links TRBV2 with TRBJ1-6; 7 positions match TRBD1. The sequenced material came from peripheral blood. CDR3 sequence: CASREGQSSYNSPLHF. Here the CDR3 DNA reads TGTGCCAGCAGAGAGGGACAGAGCTCCTATAATTCACCCCTCCACTTT.